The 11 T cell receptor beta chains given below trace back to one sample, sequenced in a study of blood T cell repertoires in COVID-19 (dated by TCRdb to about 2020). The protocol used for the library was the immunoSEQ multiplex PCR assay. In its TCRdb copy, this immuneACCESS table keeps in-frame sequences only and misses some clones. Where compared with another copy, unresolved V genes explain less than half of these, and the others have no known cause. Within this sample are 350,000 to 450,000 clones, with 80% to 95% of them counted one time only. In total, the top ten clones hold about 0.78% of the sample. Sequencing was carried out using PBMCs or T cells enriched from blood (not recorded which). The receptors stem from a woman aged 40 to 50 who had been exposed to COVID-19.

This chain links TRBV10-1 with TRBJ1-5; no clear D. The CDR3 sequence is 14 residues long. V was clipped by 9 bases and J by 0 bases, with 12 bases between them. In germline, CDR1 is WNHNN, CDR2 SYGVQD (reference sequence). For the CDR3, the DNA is TGCGCCAGGAGATCGGTCTATAGCAATCAGCCCCAGCATTTT. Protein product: CARRSVYSNQPQHF.

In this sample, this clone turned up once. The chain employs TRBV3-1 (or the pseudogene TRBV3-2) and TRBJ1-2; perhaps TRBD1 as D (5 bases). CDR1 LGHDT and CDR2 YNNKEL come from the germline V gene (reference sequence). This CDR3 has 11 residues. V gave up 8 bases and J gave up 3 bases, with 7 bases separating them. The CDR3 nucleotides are TGTGCCAGCGGGGCCGACTATGGCTACACCTTC. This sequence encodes CASGADYGYTF.

The CDR3 loop is CASSPTGGEANTEAFF. Written as DNA, the CDR3 is TGTGCCAGCTCACCCACAGGGGGCGAGGCGAACACTGAAGCTTTCTTT. The chain links TRBV18 to TRBJ1-1; 9 bases are a match to TRBD1. Germline values: CDR1 KGHSH, CDR2 LQKENI. Trimming at V came to 3 bases and at J to 1 base, leaving 6 bases not matched to a gene. The CDR3 spans 16 residues.

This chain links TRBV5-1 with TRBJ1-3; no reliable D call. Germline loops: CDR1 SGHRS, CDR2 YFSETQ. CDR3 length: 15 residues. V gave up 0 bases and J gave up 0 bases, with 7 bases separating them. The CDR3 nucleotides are TGCGCCAGCAGCTTGGAGCCGCGCTCTGGAAACACCATATATTTT. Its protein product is CASSLEPRSGNTIYF.

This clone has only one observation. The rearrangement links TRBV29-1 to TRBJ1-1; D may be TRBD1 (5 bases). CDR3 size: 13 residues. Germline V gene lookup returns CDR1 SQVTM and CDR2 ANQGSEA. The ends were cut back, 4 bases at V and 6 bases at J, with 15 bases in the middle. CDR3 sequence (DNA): TGCAGCGTTGGCCCGGGGGTTGGGGCTGAAGCTTTCTTT. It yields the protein CSVGPGVGAEAFF.

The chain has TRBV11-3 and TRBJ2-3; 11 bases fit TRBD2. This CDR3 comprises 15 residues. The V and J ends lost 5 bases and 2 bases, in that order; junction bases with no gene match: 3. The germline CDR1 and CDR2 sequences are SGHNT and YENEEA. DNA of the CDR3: TGTGCCAGCAGCCCTAGCGGGGGGTACACAGATACGCAGTATTTT. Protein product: CASSPSGGYTDTQYF.

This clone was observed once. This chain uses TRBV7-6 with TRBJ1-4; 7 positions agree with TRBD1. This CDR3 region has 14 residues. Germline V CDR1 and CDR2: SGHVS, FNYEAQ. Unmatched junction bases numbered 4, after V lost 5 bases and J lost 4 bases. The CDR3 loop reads CASSRQGRNEKLFF. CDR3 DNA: TGTGCCAGCAGCCGACAGGGACGTAATGAAAAACTGTTTTTT.

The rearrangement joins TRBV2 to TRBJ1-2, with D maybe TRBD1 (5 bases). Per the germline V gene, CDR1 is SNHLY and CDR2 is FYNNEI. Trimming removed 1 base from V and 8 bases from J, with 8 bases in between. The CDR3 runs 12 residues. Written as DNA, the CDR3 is TGTGCCAGCAGTGAAGGGGGCGAAGGCTACACCTTC. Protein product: CASSEGGEGYTF.

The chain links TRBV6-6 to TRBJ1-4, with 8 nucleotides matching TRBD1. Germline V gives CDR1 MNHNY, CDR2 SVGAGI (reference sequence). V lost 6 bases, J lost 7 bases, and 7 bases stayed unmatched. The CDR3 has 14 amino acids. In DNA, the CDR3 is TGTGCCAGCAGGTTATCTCAGGGGGCTGAAAAACTGTTTTTT. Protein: CASRLSQGAEKLFF.

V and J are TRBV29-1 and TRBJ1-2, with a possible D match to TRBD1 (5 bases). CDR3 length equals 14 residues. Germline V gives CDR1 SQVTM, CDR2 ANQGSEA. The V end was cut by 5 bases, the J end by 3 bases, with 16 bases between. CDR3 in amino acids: CSVRPGGGDYGYTF. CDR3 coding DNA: TGCAGCGTTAGGCCCGGGGGAGGCGACTATGGCTACACCTTC.

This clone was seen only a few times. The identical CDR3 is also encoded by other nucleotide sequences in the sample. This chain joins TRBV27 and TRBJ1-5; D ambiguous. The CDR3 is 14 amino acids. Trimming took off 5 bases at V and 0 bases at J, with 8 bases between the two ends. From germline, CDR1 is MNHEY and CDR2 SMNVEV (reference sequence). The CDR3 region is CASSPLYSNQPQHF. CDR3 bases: TGTGCCAGCAGTCCCCTCTATAGCAATCAGCCCCAGCATTTT.